This T cell receptor beta chain is drawn from a study of shared clonotypes between healthy human individuals. Study-level information: The study used three CD4 naive, three CD4 memory, two CD8 naive and one CD8 memory plate per donor. Study results and caveats: Generally, naive subsets (rather than memory subsets) showed larger estimated richness.

Germline V gives CDR1 PRHDT, CDR2 FYEKMQ (reference sequence). This CDR3 region has 15 residues. With 2 bases removed from V and 1 base from J, the gap between germline ends came to 11 bases. Original methodology: From ImmunoSEQ came sequences covering only the junction and carrying no quality scores, so filtering differed. Method: immunoSEQ multiplex PCR; TCRdb's copy keeps in-frame clones and lacks some. The V and J calls and the clone size are those of that table, but D and trimming were determined from the DNA. Of 600,000 to 800,000 clones listed, approximately 72% are singletons. Remarks on this clone: No antigen is known for it.

The chain carries TRBV13 and TRBJ1-2; perhaps TRBD1 as D (6 bases). The specimen was memory CD4+ T cells sorted from blood. The subset here: CD45RA-negative fraction. This TCR was recovered from a woman in her 30s in good health. CDR3 sequence reads: CASSLPGQSNYGYTF. In DNA form, the CDR3 reads TGTGCCAGCAGCTTACCGGGACAAAGTAACTATGGCTACACCTTC.